The 3 T cell receptor beta chains listed next were all sequenced from one sample in a study of cytomegalovirus exposure and HLA in healthy donors. Sequenced by immunoSEQ multiplex PCR; TCRdb stores in-frame clones only, minus some. The table lists approximately 44,000 clones, about 90% of them singletons. The sequenced material came from PBMCs. The source is a woman between 25 and 40 years old in good health and CMV-seronegative.

This clone was found once. The chain carries TRBV29-1 and TRBJ1-5; D is perhaps TRBD1 (6 bases). The V and J ends lost 5 bases and 3 bases respectively, with 11 bases between them. The length of the CDR3 is 13 residues. Germline V gene sequence: CDR1 SQVTM, CDR2 ANQGSEA. CDR3 in DNA: TGCAGCGTTTCCACAGGGACCAATCAGCCCCAGCATTTT. Translation: CSVSTGTNQPQHF.

The CDR3 spells CASSQVGQGNEKLFF. The CDR3, as DNA: TGCGCCAGCAGCCAAGTTGGGCAGGGCAACGAAAAACTGTTTTTT. J is TRBJ1-4 and V is TRBV4-3; D is perhaps TRBD1 (5 bases). V lost 1 base and J 8 bases, leaving 14 bases between the germline ends. This CDR3 has 15 amino acids. Per germline, CDR1 LGHNA and CDR2 YSLEER.

J is TRBJ2-2 and V is TRBV2; 12 bases agree with TRBD2. Germline CDR1 and CDR2: SNHLY and FYNNEI. CDR3 length: 17 amino acids. With 4 bases clipped from V and 8 bases from J, the junction kept 11 bases outside the gene matches. The CDR3: CASSVEASGRAKGELFF. CDR3 DNA sequence: TGTGCCAGCAGTGTCGAAGCTAGCGGGAGGGCGAAGGGGGAGCTGTTTTTT.